A selection of T cell receptor beta chains follows, all from one sample in a study of blood T cell repertoires in COVID-19. Measured with immunoSEQ multiplex PCR; TCRdb has only the in-frame clones, and not every one. Found here are tens of thousands of clones, around 84% of them singletons; the top ten hold more than 10%. Sequenced sample: peripheral blood. The receptors here all came from a human donor in a cohort sampled during active COVID-19. Both conserved end residues are part of each CDR3. A D gene is named only where the DNA matches it firmly. Some rows mark clone size as missing; the rest say once, few, many or name a class of expanded clone.

abundance: NA; j_gene: TRBJ2-2; v_gene: TRBV24-1; d_gene: TRBD2; len: 15; CDR3nt: TGTGCCACCAGTGACCAGCGGGGGAACACCGGGGAGCTGTTTTTT; CDR3aa: CATSDQRGNTGELFF
abundance: NA; j_gene: TRBJ2-7; v_gene: TRBV9; d_gene: TRBD2; len: 17; CDR3nt: TGTGCCAGCAGCGTAGCGGGGGGGGCCTACAGGGTCAACGAGCAGTACTTC; CDR3aa: CASSVAGGAYRVNEQYF
abundance: NA; j_gene: TRBJ2-3; v_gene: TRBV2; d_gene: TRBD2; len: 17; CDR3nt: TGTGCCAGCAGTCGATCGACTAGCGGGGGCTACACAGATACGCAGTATTTT; CDR3aa: CASSRSTSGGYTDTQYF
abundance: NA; j_gene: TRBJ2-1; v_gene: TRBV4-2; d_gene: NA; len: 14; CDR3nt: TGTGCCAGCAGCCCTCATCACCTACGCAATGAGCAGTTCTTC; CDR3aa: CASSPHHLRNEQFF
abundance: NA; j_gene: TRBJ1-2; v_gene: TRBV29-1; d_gene: TRBD1; len: 15; CDR3nt: TGCAGCGTGGATCGGGACAGGGGGTTAGGAGGTGGCTACACCTTC; CDR3aa: CSVDRDRGLGGGYTF
abundance: few; j_gene: TRBJ1-1; v_gene: TRBV30; d_gene: NA; len: 12; CDR3nt: TGTGCCTGGGGTGGCGGCACATCTGAAGCTTTCTTT; CDR3aa: CAWGGGTSEAFF
abundance: NA; j_gene: TRBJ2-3; v_gene: TRBV16; d_gene: TRBD1; len: 14; CDR3nt: TGTGCCAGCGGTTCCGGGACAGGGGTCGATACGCAGTATTTT; CDR3aa: CASGSGTGVDTQYF
abundance: NA; j_gene: TRBJ1-6; v_gene: TRBV28; d_gene: NA; len: 13; CDR3nt: TGTGCCAGCGATAACAGAAAGAATTCACCCCTCCACTTT; CDR3aa: CASDNRKNSPLHF
abundance: NA; j_gene: TRBJ2-6; v_gene: TRBV6-2/TRBV6-3; d_gene: NA; len: 15; CDR3nt: TGTGCCAGCAGTTACTCGACAGGTGGGGCCAACGTCCTGACTTTC; CDR3aa: CASSYSTGGANVLTF
abundance: NA; j_gene: TRBJ2-7; v_gene: TRBV11-2; d_gene: NA; len: 16; CDR3nt: TGTGCCAGCAGCTTACGGCGGGGGACAAACCCCTACGAGCAGTACTTC; CDR3aa: CASSLRRGTNPYEQYF
abundance: NA; j_gene: TRBJ2-3; v_gene: TRBV14; d_gene: TRBD2; len: 15; CDR3nt: TGTGCCAGCAGCCAAGGGACTAGCAGCGAGGATACGCAGTATTTT; CDR3aa: CASSQGTSSEDTQYF
abundance: NA; j_gene: TRBJ2-3; v_gene: TRBV4-3; d_gene: TRBD2; len: 15; CDR3nt: TGCGCCAGCAGCCAATCTAGCGGGAGCACAGATACGCAGTATTTT; CDR3aa: CASSQSSGSTDTQYF
abundance: NA; j_gene: TRBJ2-5; v_gene: TRBV10-2; d_gene: TRBD2; len: 16; CDR3nt: TGCGCCAGCAGTGAGATGGGACTAGCGGGAGAAGAGACCCAGTACTTC; CDR3aa: CASSEMGLAGEETQYF
abundance: NA; j_gene: TRBJ2-7; v_gene: TRBV4-1; d_gene: TRBD1; len: 15; CDR3nt: TGCGCCAGCAGCTCCACCGGGACAGGGTTCTACGAGCAGTACTTC; CDR3aa: CASSSTGTGFYEQYF
abundance: few; j_gene: TRBJ2-1; v_gene: TRBV7-9; d_gene: TRBD2; len: 14; CDR3nt: TGTGCCAGCAGCAGCGGGGGGGCCCACAATGAGCAGTTCTTC; CDR3aa: CASSSGGAHNEQFF
abundance: once; j_gene: TRBJ1-3; v_gene: TRBV6-5; d_gene: TRBD1; len: 14; CDR3nt: TGTGCCAGCAGACAGGGGATATTCGGAAACACCATATATTTT; CDR3aa: CASRQGIFGNTIYF
abundance: few; j_gene: TRBJ2-7; v_gene: TRBV28; d_gene: TRBD1; len: 14; CDR3nt: TGTGCCAGCAGCAGAGGACAGGGTAACCACGAGCAGTACTTC; CDR3aa: CASSRGQGNHEQYF
abundance: NA; j_gene: TRBJ2-6; v_gene: TRBV6-2/TRBV6-3; d_gene: NA; len: 14; CDR3nt: TGTGCCAGCAGTCGGGACTCTGGGGCCAACGTCCTGACTTTC; CDR3aa: CASSRDSGANVLTF
abundance: few; j_gene: TRBJ2-1; v_gene: TRBV7-2; d_gene: TRBD1; len: 16; CDR3nt: TGTGCCAGCAGCCTAAGAGACAGGGGGTCCTACAATGAGCAGTTCTTC; CDR3aa: CASSLRDRGSYNEQFF
abundance: NA; j_gene: TRBJ2-1; v_gene: TRBV6-5; d_gene: TRBD2; len: 15; CDR3nt: TGTGCCAGCAGTTATAGGTCTAGCGGAAACAATGAGCAGTTCTTC; CDR3aa: CASSYRSSGNNEQFF
abundance: NA; j_gene: TRBJ2-7; v_gene: TRBV7-9; d_gene: TRBD2; len: 14; CDR3nt: TGTGCCAGCAGTGCTAGCGGGGGGTTCTACGAGCAGTACTTC; CDR3aa: CASSASGGFYEQYF
abundance: NA; j_gene: TRBJ1-5; v_gene: TRBV5-1; d_gene: TRBD1; len: 18; CDR3nt: TGCGCCAGCAGCTTAATTCCGACATCGACAGGGGTAAATCAGCCCCAGCATTTT; CDR3aa: CASSLIPTSTGVNQPQHF
abundance: NA; j_gene: TRBJ1-6; v_gene: TRBV2; d_gene: NA; len: 15; CDR3nt: TGTGCCAGCAGTGGACCCGGGACACCAAATTCACCCCTCCACTTT; CDR3aa: CASSGPGTPNSPLHF
abundance: NA; j_gene: TRBJ1-6; v_gene: TRBV4-3; d_gene: NA; len: 15; CDR3nt: TGCGCCAGCAGCCCGAGAGCGACGCCTAATTCACCCCTCCACTTT; CDR3aa: CASSPRATPNSPLHF
abundance: once; j_gene: TRBJ1-5; v_gene: TRBV19; d_gene: NA; len: 16; CDR3nt: TGTGCCAGTACCAGTACGGGTACGGAAAGCAATCAGCCCCAGCATTTT; CDR3aa: CASTSTGTESNQPQHF
abundance: NA; j_gene: TRBJ1-5; v_gene: TRBV4-2; d_gene: TRBD1; len: 16; CDR3nt: TGTGCCAGCAGCCAAGTCCCGGGACAGGTTAATCAGCCCCAGCATTTT; CDR3aa: CASSQVPGQVNQPQHF
abundance: medium-sized; j_gene: TRBJ2-5; v_gene: TRBV25-1; d_gene: NA; len: 15; CDR3nt: TGTGCCAGCACACTGAATTCTGGACTACAAGAGACCCAGTACTTC; CDR3aa: CASTLNSGLQETQYF
abundance: NA; j_gene: TRBJ2-7; v_gene: TRBV5-5; d_gene: NA; len: 16; CDR3nt: TGTGCCTCCCCGCCCGAGCGACCAAACCCCTCCTACGAGCAGTACTTC; CDR3aa: CASPPERPNPSYEQYF
abundance: many; j_gene: TRBJ2-1; v_gene: TRBV14; d_gene: NA; len: 13; CDR3nt: TGTGCCAGCAGCCGAAACCTACAGGGTGGGCAGTTCTTC; CDR3aa: CASSRNLQGGQFF
abundance: NA; j_gene: TRBJ1-3; v_gene: TRBV13; d_gene: NA; len: 16; CDR3nt: TGTGCCAGCAGCCAGACAGGACTTTTCTCTGGAAACACCATATATTTT; CDR3aa: CASSQTGLFSGNTIYF
abundance: once; j_gene: TRBJ1-3; v_gene: TRBV7-9; d_gene: NA; len: 15; CDR3nt: TGTGCCAGCAGCTTAGGGTTGGACAGCCGGGACACCATATATTTT; CDR3aa: CASSLGLDSRDTIYF
abundance: NA; j_gene: TRBJ2-1; v_gene: TRBV27; d_gene: NA; len: 12; CDR3nt: TGTGCCAGCAGTTTATCGGGAGGGGGTTGGTTCTTC; CDR3aa: CASSLSGGGWFF
abundance: NA; j_gene: TRBJ2-3; v_gene: TRBV3-1/TRBV3-2; d_gene: NA; len: 14; CDR3nt: TGTGCCAGCAGCTTCTGGACTAGCACAGATACGCAGTATTTT; CDR3aa: CASSFWTSTDTQYF
abundance: NA; j_gene: TRBJ2-5; v_gene: TRBV2; d_gene: TRBD2; len: 15; CDR3nt: TGTGCCAGCAGGGACATAGCGGGCCCCCAAGAGACCCAGTACTTC; CDR3aa: CASRDIAGPQETQYF
abundance: NA; j_gene: TRBJ1-1; v_gene: TRBV7-8; d_gene: NA; len: 12; CDR3nt: TGTGCCAGCAGCTTAGTTCTGCCGGTAGCTTTCTTT; CDR3aa: CASSLVLPVAFF
abundance: NA; j_gene: TRBJ2-7; v_gene: TRBV12-3/TRBV12-4; d_gene: NA; len: 12; CDR3nt: TGTGCCAGCAGTTTATATAGCTACGAGCAGTACTTC; CDR3aa: CASSLYSYEQYF
abundance: NA; j_gene: TRBJ2-7; v_gene: TRBV12-3/TRBV12-4; d_gene: NA; len: 13; CDR3nt: TGTGCCAGCAGTTTCGGGGGGCCCTACGAGCAGTACTTC; CDR3aa: CASSFGGPYEQYF
abundance: NA; j_gene: TRBJ1-3; v_gene: TRBV6-6; d_gene: TRBD1; len: 14; CDR3nt: TGTGCCAGCAGTTTACAGGGGGTTGGAAACACCATATATTTT; CDR3aa: CASSLQGVGNTIYF
abundance: NA; j_gene: TRBJ1-1; v_gene: TRBV21-1; d_gene: NA; len: 18; CDR3nt: TGTGCCAGCAGCAAAAGGTCAGCCTCGGGACAGGTCAACACTGAAGCTTTCTTT; CDR3aa: CASSKRSASGQVNTEAFF
abundance: NA; j_gene: TRBJ1-1; v_gene: TRBV16; d_gene: TRBD1; len: 16; CDR3nt: TGTGCCAGCAGCCAAATTGTAGGACAGGATTTTGCTGAAGCTTTCTTT; CDR3aa: CASSQIVGQDFAEAFF
abundance: NA; j_gene: TRBJ2-7; v_gene: TRBV27; d_gene: TRBD1; len: 14; CDR3nt: TGTGCCAGCCAAGTCGGGACAGGGGCTTACGAGCAGTACTTC; CDR3aa: CASQVGTGAYEQYF